The 2 T cell receptor beta chains in this list originate from one sample, sequenced in a study of prognosis after radiotherapy for stage I lung cancer. The study amplified the TCR beta CDR3 region from genomic DNA. This amplification was carried out by two rounds of multiplex PCR. During first-round PCR, primers specific to each TRBV and TRBJ gene were used. MiXCR, run by TCRdb on the multiplex PCR reads, gives a single entry per CDR3 protein. The table includes nearly 35,000 distinct CDR3 sequences, less than 35% detected once. Sequenced material: PBMCs, taken before or after stereotactic body radiation therapy (not recorded which). These receptors were obtained from a donor at least 50 years old with non-small cell lung cancer.

This clonotype has at least ten counts. The V call is TRBV6-1, the J call TRBJ2-5, with 9 bases fitting TRBD2. Germline trimming cut 7 bases from V and 1 base from J; bases unmatched to any gene: 10. The CDR3 sequence is 16 residues long. Per the germline V gene, CDR1 is MNHNS and CDR2 is SASEGT. CDR3 nucleotide sequence: TGTGCCAGCACCGCAAGCGGGGGGACCCTCCAAGAGACCCAGTACTTC. Residues: CASTASGGTLQETQYF.

This clonotype was seen repeatedly, ten times or more. The V and J genes are TRBV5-1 and TRBJ2-5, with a possible D match to TRBD2 (6 bases). The CDR3 consists of 17 residues. Germline V CDR1 and CDR2: SGHRS, YFSETQ. V was cut by 4 bases and J by 2 bases, with 21 bases left in between. CDR3 region: CASSPARGVRGQETQYF. Written as DNA, the CDR3 is TGCGCCAGCAGCCCGGCTCGTGGTGTACGGGGGCAAGAGACCCAGTACTTC.